This paragraph reports one T cell receptor (beta chain). Its antigen remains unidentified. Primers for the PCR totalled 60 Vbeta and 13 Jbeta. Clones were read by immunoSEQ multiplex PCR, and TCRdb kept only the in-frame ones, dropping some. The sample contains 55,000 or so clones, roughly 79% of which appear only once. The sample belongs to a study of cytomegalovirus exposure and HLA in healthy donors. The CDR3 length is 15 residues. J gave up 3 bases and V 5 bases, and 6 bases lay outside the gene matches. Germline V CDR1 and CDR2: KGHSH, LQKENI. Overall study results and limits: The study listed approximately 160 cytomegalovirus-associated TCR beta chains. Specificity for CMV antigens was confirmed in vitro for three of the CMV-associated chains. Per a prior analysis, the majority of TCR beta V segments were productive roughly 90% or roughly 30% of the time.

The chain employs TRBV18 and TRBJ2-3, with TRBD2 matching over 9 bases. The TCR originated in a man aged 50 or older in good health and CMV-seronegative. The sequencing input was PBMCs. CDR3 protein: CASSTPGLATDTQYF. The DNA for the CDR3 is TGTGCCAGCTCAACCCCGGGACTAGCAACAGATACGCAGTATTTT.